One and the same sample provided the 9 T cell receptor beta chains below, sequenced in a study of monozygotic twins with inflammatory bowel disease (dated by TCRdb to the late 2010s). Library preparation employed 5' RACE. TCRdb shows the sequencer as Illumina HiSeq 2500. TCRdb reprocessed the reads, reporting each CDR3 protein sequence once and no DNA. The sample has about 300,000 distinct CDR3 sequences on record. 5.6% of the sample is taken by the ten largest. The sequenced sample consisted of blood. The source of these receptors is a human donor with ulcerative colitis or Crohn's disease, or a healthy co-twin of an affected twin (not recorded which).

V usage is TRBV3-1 and J usage is TRBJ1-5; the TCRdb call, TRBD1, lacks DNA for checking. CDR3 size: 16 residues. The V gene's germline CDR1 is LGHDT and CDR2 YNNKEL (reference sequence). CDR3 protein: CASSQGGGGSGQPQHF.

The chain couples TRBV7-8 to TRBJ2-1; TCRdb selects TRBD1, and the lack of DNA leaves this call unchecked. The length of the CDR3 is 16 residues. The V gene's germline CDR1 is SGHVS and CDR2 FQNEAQ. The chain's CDR3 is CASSSFAGQGANEQFF. The variable domain in full, completed from reference TRBV7-8 and TRBJ2-1, reads GAGVSQSPRYKVAKRGQDVALRCDPISGHVSLFWYQQALGQGPEFLTYFQNEAQLDKSGLPSDRFFAERPEGSVSTLKIQRTQQEDSAVYLCASSSFAGQGANEQFFGPGTRLTVL.

This chain joins TRBV12-3 or TRBV12-4 and TRBJ2-2. This CDR3 contains 16 residues. The CDR3 reads CASSFRRTTNTGELFF.

The chain couples TRBV7-2 to TRBJ2-2; the TCRdb D gene call, TRBD1, has no DNA to confirm it. CDR1 is SGHTA and CDR2 is FQGNSA in the germline V gene. The CDR3 runs to 17 residues. CDR3 amino acids: CASSFRSPGGNTGELFF.

The chain is built from TRBV20-1 and TRBJ2-1. CDR3 size: 17 residues. Germline V gives CDR1 DFQATT, CDR2 SNEGSKA (reference sequence). The CDR3 sequence: CSAPTVGVVATYNEQFF.

V usage is TRBV14 and J usage is TRBJ2-7. Per the germline V gene, CDR1 is SGHDN and CDR2 is FVKESK. CDR3 length: 14 amino acids. CDR3 region: CASSQDELAYEQYF.

The CDR3 protein is CASSLMVLAGGDTQYF. This sequence joins TRBV7-9 and TRBJ2-3; the TCRdb call, TRBD2, lacks DNA for checking. Germline V gives CDR1 SEHNR, CDR2 FQNEAQ (reference sequence). The CDR3 extends over 16 amino acids.

The rearrangement uses TRBV24-1 and TRBJ2-1; TCRdb lists TRBD2, though no DNA is available to test this call. The CDR3 consists of 16 residues. From germline, CDR1 is KGHDR and CDR2 SFDVKD. CDR3 protein: CATSSIWTSGSNEQFF.

The rearrangement uses TRBV6-2 or TRBV6-3 and TRBJ2-1. The CDR3 loop spans 13 amino acids. Germline V gene sequence: CDR1 MNHEY, CDR2 SVGEGT. CDR3 amino acids: CASSYLLDNEQFF.